This TCR beta chain was recorded in a study of blood T cell repertoires in COVID-19. Looked up from germline, CDR1 is SGHRS and CDR2 is YFSETQ. V shed 3 bases and J shed 3 bases, with 15 bases lying between them. The CDR3 consists of 15 residues. Method: immunoSEQ multiplex PCR; TCRdb's copy keeps in-frame clones and lacks some. This repertoire shows roughly 150,000 clones, around 80% found once; its top ten account for roughly 9.8%. This clone has only a few counts. The sequenced material came from peripheral blood. This sequence joins TRBV5-1 and TRBJ1-1, with D perhaps TRBD1 (5 bases). The TCR comes from a woman aged 45 to 65 with acute or convalescent COVID-19. The CDR3 here is CASSSAGPGDTEAFF. In nucleotides, the CDR3 is TGCGCCAGCAGCTCTGCTGGGCCGGGGGACACTGAAGCTTTCTTT.